The 26 T cell receptor beta chains reported below all come from one sample, sequenced in a study of tumor-infiltrating lymphocytes in primary liver carcinoma. The input was about 490 ng total RNA; TCR beta cDNA was made from it with a constant-region primer. For TCR beta, libraries were produced by three nested multiplex PCR rounds using slightly modified ARM-PCR. Each of the first two PCR rounds ran approximately 10 cycles with TRBV1-TRBV30 forward and C-beta reverse primers. TCRdb processed the multiplex PCR reads anew with MiXCR; each CDR3 protein has one entry. The sample lists about 78,000 distinct CDR3 sequences; over 55% were seen once. Co-extraction of both nucleic acids (RNA and DNA) used about 17-33 mg of unsorted bulk tissue. The sequencing input was liver tumor tissue from sampling region 4. Subset noted: tumor region T4, right-lateral pole. The receptors were sampled from an older woman with primary liver carcinoma and hepatitis B virus infection.

The sample holds many counts of this clonotype. V usage is TRBV5-1 and J usage is TRBJ2-3; TRBD2 aligns across 11 bases. The germline V gene encodes CDR1 SGHRS and CDR2 YFSETQ. With V trimmed by 8 bases and J by 4 bases, 9 bases remained unmatched. The CDR3 is made up of 15 amino acids. The CDR3 nucleotides read TGCGCCAGTGCTACTAGCGGGAGTCCCCCAGATACGCAGTATTTT. Protein product: CASATSGSPPDTQYF. The whole variable domain, filled in from reference TRBV5-1 and TRBJ2-3, reads KAGVTQTPRYLIKTRGQQVTLSCSPISGHRSVSWYQQTPGQGLQFLFEYFSETQRNKGNFPGRFSGRQFSNSRSEMNVSTLELGDSALYLCASATSGSPPDTQYFGPGTRLTVL.

In the case of this clonotype: One junction end does not reproduce the germline sequence, and a read error may be involved. Here the CDR3 reads CVSSSSASGRVSEEFF. In DNA form, the CDR3 reads TGTGTCAGCAGCTCCAGCGCTAGCGGGAGGGTGAGTGAGGAGTTCTTC. The chain uses TRBV7-8 and TRBJ2-1; 12 bases fit TRBD2. The CDR3 contains 16 residues. Germline-derived CDR1 and CDR2 are SGHVS and FQNEAQ.

A word on this clonotype: This may arise from a read error, as a much more abundant clone is one base away. V is TRBV6-6 and J is TRBJ2-7; D is possibly TRBD1 (5 bases). The ends were cut back, 6 bases at V and 3 bases at J, with 18 bases in the middle. The CDR3 is 15 amino acids. Germline CDR1 is MNHNY and CDR2 is SVGAGI (reference sequence). In nucleotides, the CDR3 is TGTGCCAGCAGACAGGAAGGGTCTGGGGACTACGAGCAGTACTTC. This gives the protein CASRQEGSGDYEQYF.

In the case of this clonotype: The junction shows a germline mismatch at one end, possibly a read error. The rearrangement links TRBV13 to TRBJ2-7, with a tentative D call TRBD1 (5 bases). Germline V gene lookup returns CDR1 PRHDT and CDR2 FYEKMQ (reference sequence). The CDR3 sequence is 13 residues long. The CDR3 region has the DNA TGTGTCAGCAGCTTAGTAGACAGAGACGAGCAGCACTTC. Its protein is CVSSLVDRDEQHF.

On this clonotype itself: A read error is possible here, since a much larger clone lies one base away. DNA of the CDR3: TGTACCAGCAGTGGAACAGGGATATACGAGCAGTACTTC. Amino acids: CTSSGTGIYEQYF. This chain joins TRBV2 and TRBJ2-7; TRBD1 is a possible D gene (6 bases). Looked up from germline, CDR1 is SNHLY and CDR2 is FYNNEI. The CDR3 covers 13 residues.

In the case of this clonotype: A read error may explain this, as a much larger clone is one base away. V usage is TRBV7-9 and J usage is TRBJ2-1; 8 nucleotides match TRBD2. This CDR3 comprises 17 residues. CDR1 is SEHNR and CDR2 is FQNEAQ in the germline V gene (reference sequence). CDR3 loop: CASRGGSGTFTYNEQLF. The CDR3, as DNA: TGTGCCAGCAGAGGAGGTAGCGGGACCTTTACCTACAATGAGCAGCTCTTC.

Concerning this clonotype: This may arise from a read error, as a much more abundant clone is one base away. The V and J genes are TRBV28 and TRBJ1-5, with a weak D call TRBD1 (6 bases). Per the germline V gene, CDR1 is MDHEN and CDR2 is SYDVKM. This CDR3 is built from 16 residues. The CDR3 is CTSSLGQGRSNQPQHF. The DNA for the CDR3 is TGTACCAGCAGTTTAGGGCAGGGGAGAAGCAATCAGCCCCAGCATTTT.

As concerns this clonotype: The CDR3 does not end in the conserved phenylalanine or tryptophan, so this is likely a read error. It is unclear where the CDR3 begins or ends on the DNA, so no DNA is shown, and the CDR3 is as TCRdb lists it. V is TRBV11-2 and J is TRBJ2-7; the table calls TRBD1, which could not be checked here. The length of the CDR3 is 16 amino acids, counting both ends. Germline V gene lookup returns CDR1 SGHAT and CDR2 FQNNGV. The CDR3 here is CASSSLTSGFIYEQYL.

A note on this clonotype: One end of the junction varies from germline; a read error may be responsible. The chain is built from TRBV10-3 and TRBJ2-7, with D uncertain. The CDR3 consists of 14 residues. Germline values: CDR1 ENHRY, CDR2 SYGVKD. Here the CDR3 reads CVISESTLAYGQYF. In DNA form, the CDR3 reads TGTGTCATCAGTGAGTCGACATTGGCCTACGGGCAGTACTTC.

This clonotype was counted many times. The V gene is TRBV10-1, the J gene TRBJ2-2; a weak D match, TRBD2 (5 bases). The germline gives CDR1 WNHNN, CDR2 SYGVQD (reference sequence). Trimming pared 2 bases from V and 3 bases from J, leaving 10 bases between. The CDR3 sequence is 15 residues long. This CDR3 reads CASSERGPDTGELFF. The DNA for the CDR3 is TGCGCCAGCAGTGAGAGAGGGCCGGACACCGGGGAGCTGTTTTTT.

Details on this clonotype: One end of the junction does not line up with germline, which may come from a read error. The V call is TRBV29-1, the J call TRBJ1-6; 7 bases are shared with TRBD1. CDR1 SQVTM and CDR2 ANQGSEA come from the germline V gene. The CDR3 length is 13 residues. CDR3 amino acids: CSVGDRANSSLNF. The CDR3 nucleotides read TGCAGCGTTGGCGACAGGGCAAATTCATCCCTCAACTTT.

Sample share makes this clonotype medium-sized. This sequence joins TRBV29-1 and TRBJ2-3, with 15 bases matching TRBD2. CDR1 is SQVTM and CDR2 is ANQGSEA in the germline V gene. The CDR3 spans 15 residues. V dropped 5 bases and J dropped 4; count of bases not matched to a gene: 4. The DNA of the CDR3 is TGCAGCGTTCTGGGACTAGCGGGAGGATCAGATACGCAGTATTTT. This encodes CSVLGLAGGSDTQYF.

On this clonotype: At one end, the junction sequence differs from germline, possibly due to a read error. The chain employs TRBV28 and TRBJ2-7; 10 positions match TRBD2. The CDR3 contains 19 residues. CDR1 and CDR2 from the germline V gene are MDHEN and SYDVKM. The CDR3 loop reads CASSTPRWLAGDDAYDQYF. In nucleotides, the CDR3 is TGTGCCAGCAGTACCCCCCGGTGGCTAGCGGGAGACGACGCCTACGATCAGTACTTC.

Worth noting for this clonotype: Because the CDR3 is missing its conserved closing phenylalanine or tryptophan, this is likely a read error. This chain joins TRBV6-6 and TRBJ1-2; D possibly corresponds to TRBD1 (5 bases). This CDR3 comprises 13 residues. CDR1 is MNHNY, CDR2 SVGAGI, per germline (reference sequence). CDR3 sequence: CASIELRGYGYTS. CDR3 coding DNA: TGTGCCAGCATCGAATTACGGGGCTATGGTTACACCTCC.

The chain employs TRBV11-2 and TRBJ1-1; the D gene is possibly TRBD1 (6 bases). CDR3 length: 14 amino acids. The V and J ends lost 9 bases and 10 bases respectively, with 24 bases between them. Germline V gives CDR1 SGHAT, CDR2 FQNNGV. DNA for the CDR3: TGTGCCAGTGGCTTACCCGGGACATGGTCTGGAGCTTTCTTT. It codes for CASGLPGTWSGAFF.

This clonotype was counted once. This chain uses TRBV5-6 with TRBJ2-1; TRBD1 agrees at 7 bases. V lost 4 bases, J lost 16 bases, and 20 bases stayed unmatched. There are 15 residues in the CDR3. The germline gives CDR1 SGHDT, CDR2 YYEEEE. The CDR3 bases are TGTGCCAGCAGCCCGGACAGGATCCTCTACAATGCGCACTTCTTC. Amino acids: CASSPDRILYNAHFF.

Comments on this clonotype: The junction departs from germline at one end; a sequencing error may be responsible. The CDR3 coding sequence is TGTAGCGTCGCCAAGTCGAACTCTGAAGCTTTCTTT. The encoded protein is CSVAKSNSEAFF. The chain recombines TRBV29-1 with TRBJ1-1; no clear D. This CDR3 comprises 12 residues. In germline, CDR1 is SQVTM, CDR2 ANQGSEA.

On this clonotype: Relative to the germline gene, one junction end is altered; a read error may explain this. V usage is TRBV5-4 and J usage is TRBJ2-5, with 8 positions matching TRBD1. The CDR3 covers 14 residues. CDR1 SGHNT and CDR2 YYREEE come from the germline V gene (reference sequence). Here the CDR3 reads CASSQSTGEETQYF. CDR3 nucleotides: TGTGCTAGCAGCCAATCGACAGGGGAGGAGACCCAGTACTTC.

The chain joins TRBV12-3 or TRBV12-4 to TRBJ1-2; TRBD1 agrees at 7 bases. The CDR3 length is 15 residues. The chain's CDR3 is CVIRIGQAPGYGYTF. As DNA, the CDR3 is TGTGTCATCAGGATAGGACAGGCCCCCGGATATGGCTACACCTTC.

About this clonotype: A much larger clone lies one base from this, so it may be a read error. J is TRBJ2-5 and V is TRBV7-9; 7 bases are a match to TRBD2. The trim removed 10 bases at V and 7 bases at J, leaving 15 bases unmatched. The CDR3 spans 14 residues. Germline CDR1 reads SEHNR; CDR2 reads FQNEAQ (reference sequence). CDR3 DNA sequence: TGTGCCACCCTCAGGGTCAGTGGGGGGGTGACCCAGTACTTC. It is translated as CATLRVSGGVTQYF.

J is TRBJ1-5 and V is TRBV12-3 or TRBV12-4, with 9 bases identical to TRBD1. The DNA end favors TRBJ2-3, so the J call may be wrong. This CDR3 has 13 residues. CDR3 sequence: CASSGTGNQPQYF. As DNA, the CDR3 is TGTGCCAGCAGCGGGACAGGGAATCAGCCCCAGTATTTT.

As for this clonotype: It may be a read error: a sequence one base away is much more abundant. This chain connects TRBV5-4 to TRBJ1-5, with D perhaps TRBD1 or TRBD2 (6 bases each). Gene TRBJ2-3 matches the end of the DNA better, so the J call may be wrong. The CDR3 is 15 amino acids. The germline V gene has CDR1 SGHNT and CDR2 YYREEE (reference sequence). The CDR3 region is CASSQHGGSNQPQYF. The CDR3 DNA reads as TGTGCCAGCAGCCAACACGGGGGCAGCAATCAGCCCCAGTATTTT.

This clonotype has a count of ten or more. The V and J genes are TRBV30 and TRBJ1-2; the match to TRBD1 covers 7 bases. The CDR3 extends over 15 amino acids. Germline V gene sequence: CDR1 GTSNPN, CDR2 SVGIG (reference sequence). The trim removed 4 bases at V and 6 bases at J, leaving 14 bases unmatched. The CDR3 sequence is CAWKPGQHRGDGYTF. CDR3 DNA: TGTGCCTGGAAACCCGGACAGCACAGGGGCGATGGCTACACCTTC.

As to this clonotype: One base away lies a much larger clone, so this may be a sequencing read error. The J gene is TRBJ2-1, the V gene TRBV28, with 9 bases aligning to TRBD2. V lost 6 bases, J lost 4 bases, and 7 bases stayed unmatched. Per germline, CDR1 MDHEN and CDR2 SYDVKM. This CDR3 is 15 amino acids long. CDR3 amino acids: CASSSGTSWYNEQFF. The DNA for the CDR3 is TGTGCCAGCAGCTCCGGGACTAGCTGGTACAATGAGCAGTTCTTC.

A remark on this clonotype: Mismatch with germline at one junction end may stem from a read error. This chain connects TRBV11-1 to TRBJ2-2, with a possible D match to TRBD2 (5 bases). The CDR3 extends over 14 amino acids. Germline V gives CDR1 SGHAT, CDR2 FQDESV (reference sequence). CDR3 in DNA: TGTGCAAGCAGACCGAGCCTTGACACCGGGGAGCTGTCCTTT. Translating it yields CASRPSLDTGELSF.

With regard to this clonotype: One junction end does not reproduce the germline sequence, and a read error may be involved. This sequence joins TRBV12-3 or TRBV12-4 and TRBJ1-1, with TRBD1 as a possible D gene (5 bases). This CDR3 region has 16 residues. CDR3 DNA: TGTGTCAGCAGGGTGGGGCGCGGTAGGCAAGACACTGAAGCTTTCTTT. Translated, it gives CVSRVGRGRQDTEAFF.